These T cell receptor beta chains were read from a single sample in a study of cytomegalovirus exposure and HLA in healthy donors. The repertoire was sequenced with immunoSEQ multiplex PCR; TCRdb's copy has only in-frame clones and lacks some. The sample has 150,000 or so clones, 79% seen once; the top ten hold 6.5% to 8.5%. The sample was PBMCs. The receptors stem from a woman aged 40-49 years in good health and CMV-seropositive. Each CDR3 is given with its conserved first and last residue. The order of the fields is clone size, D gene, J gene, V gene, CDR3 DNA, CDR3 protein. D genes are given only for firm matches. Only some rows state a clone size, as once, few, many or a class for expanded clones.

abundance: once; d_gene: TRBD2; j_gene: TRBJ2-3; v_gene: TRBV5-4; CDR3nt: TGTGCCAGCAGCTCTGCTAGCGGTAGCACAGATACGCAGTATTTT; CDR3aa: CASSSASGSTDTQYF
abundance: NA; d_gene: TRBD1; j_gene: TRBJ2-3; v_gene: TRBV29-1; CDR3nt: TGCAGCGGCGACAGGGGAAGCACAGATACGCAGTATTTT; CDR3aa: CSGDRGSTDTQYF
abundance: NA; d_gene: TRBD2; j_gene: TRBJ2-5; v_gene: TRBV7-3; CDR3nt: TGTGCCAGCAGCTTAATAGCGGGAGGGGGAGAGACCCAGTACTTC; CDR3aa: CASSLIAGGGETQYF
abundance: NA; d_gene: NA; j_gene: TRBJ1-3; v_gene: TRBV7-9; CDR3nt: TGTGCCAGTAGCGTGGCCTCTGGAAACACCATATATTTT; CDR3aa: CASSVASGNTIYF
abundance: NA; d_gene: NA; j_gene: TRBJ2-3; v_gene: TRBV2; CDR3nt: TGTGCCAGCAGTTGGGGGGGCGGGGTGAGGGATACGCAGTATTTT; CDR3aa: CASSWGGGVRDTQYF
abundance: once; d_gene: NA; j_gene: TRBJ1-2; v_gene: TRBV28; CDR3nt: TGTGCCAGCAGTCCCTTAGGGCAGGGATCAAACTATGGCTACACCTTC; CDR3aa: CASSPLGQGSNYGYTF
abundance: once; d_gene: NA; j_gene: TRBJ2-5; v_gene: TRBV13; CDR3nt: TGTGCCAGCAGCTTAGTCGAGCGGGCGGGCCAAGAGACCCAGTACTTC; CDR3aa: CASSLVERAGQETQYF
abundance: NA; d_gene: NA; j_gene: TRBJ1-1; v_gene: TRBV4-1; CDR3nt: TGCGCCAGCAGCCAAGTGGTCAGGGGCACTGAAGCTTTCTTT; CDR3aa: CASSQVVRGTEAFF
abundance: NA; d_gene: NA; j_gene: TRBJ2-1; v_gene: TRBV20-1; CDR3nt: TGCAGTGCTGCGGAAAATGAGCAGTTCTTC; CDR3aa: CSAAENEQFF
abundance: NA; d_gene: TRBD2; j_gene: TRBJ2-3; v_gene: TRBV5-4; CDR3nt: TGTGCCAGCAGCTTGAGGCTAGCGGGGACAGATACGCAGTATTTT; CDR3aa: CASSLRLAGTDTQYF
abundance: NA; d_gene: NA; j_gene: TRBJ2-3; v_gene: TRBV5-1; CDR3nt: TGCGCCAGCAGCTTGAGGACGGGGGGCCCCACAGATACGCAGTATTTT; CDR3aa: CASSLRTGGPTDTQYF
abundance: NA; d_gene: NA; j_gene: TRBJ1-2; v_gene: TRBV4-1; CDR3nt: TGCGCCAGCAGCCAAGTATCCGGGACACACTATGGCTACACCTTC; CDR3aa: CASSQVSGTHYGYTF
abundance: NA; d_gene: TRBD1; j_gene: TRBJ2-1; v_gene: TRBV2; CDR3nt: TGTGCCAGCAGTGGGACAGGGGGCAATGAGCAGTTCTTC; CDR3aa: CASSGTGGNEQFF
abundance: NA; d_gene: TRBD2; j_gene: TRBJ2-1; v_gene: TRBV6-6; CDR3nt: TGTGCCAGCAGTTACTCTCCAGCGGGGGTTTACAATGAGCAGTTCTTC; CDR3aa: CASSYSPAGVYNEQFF
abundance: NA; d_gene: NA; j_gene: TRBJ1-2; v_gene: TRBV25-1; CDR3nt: TGTGCCAGCAGTTTAGGGACTGCCTATGGCTACACCTTC; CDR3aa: CASSLGTAYGYTF
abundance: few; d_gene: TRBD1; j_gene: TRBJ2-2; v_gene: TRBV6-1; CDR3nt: TGTGCCAGCAGCCGGACAGGGGGCGACACCGGGGAGCTGTTTTTT; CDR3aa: CASSRTGGDTGELFF
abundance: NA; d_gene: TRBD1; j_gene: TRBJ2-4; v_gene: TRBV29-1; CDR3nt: TGCAGCGTGGAAGACAGGGGGCGTTACATTCAGTACTTC; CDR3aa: CSVEDRGRYIQYF
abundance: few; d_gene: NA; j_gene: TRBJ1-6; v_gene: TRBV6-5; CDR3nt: TGTGCCAGCAGTTACTCAGGGCAGGGGATTAATTCACCCCTCCACTTT; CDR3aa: CASSYSGQGINSPLHF
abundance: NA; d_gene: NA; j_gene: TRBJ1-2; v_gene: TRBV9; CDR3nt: TGTGCCAGCAGCGGAGCGACGGCTAACTATGGCTACACCTTC; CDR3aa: CASSGATANYGYTF
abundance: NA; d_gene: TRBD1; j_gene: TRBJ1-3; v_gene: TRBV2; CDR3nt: TGTGCCAGCAGCCGGGACAGGGATTCCTCTGGAAACACCATATATTTT; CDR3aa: CASSRDRDSSGNTIYF
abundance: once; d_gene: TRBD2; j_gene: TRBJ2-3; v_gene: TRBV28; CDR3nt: TGTGCCAGCAATTCGCGGGGGGATACGCAGTATTTT; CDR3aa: CASNSRGDTQYF
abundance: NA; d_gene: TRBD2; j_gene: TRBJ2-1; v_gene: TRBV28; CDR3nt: TGTGCCAGCAGTTTAGGTGCGGGGGGGCCCTACAATGAGCAGTTCTTC; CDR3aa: CASSLGAGGPYNEQFF
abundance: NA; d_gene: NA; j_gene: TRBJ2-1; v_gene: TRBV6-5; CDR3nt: TGTGCCAGCAGTTACGTTGGTGTGGCGGGGTACAATGAGCAGTTCTTC; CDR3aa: CASSYVGVAGYNEQFF
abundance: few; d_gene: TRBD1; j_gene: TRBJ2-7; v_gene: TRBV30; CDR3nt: TGTGCCTGGAGGGGAACAGGGGGCGAGCAGTACTTC; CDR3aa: CAWRGTGGEQYF
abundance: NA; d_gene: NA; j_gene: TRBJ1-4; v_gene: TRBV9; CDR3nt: TGTGCCAGCAGCCCCCGCGGCGACCGGCTTGAAAAACTGTTTTTT; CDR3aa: CASSPRGDRLEKLFF
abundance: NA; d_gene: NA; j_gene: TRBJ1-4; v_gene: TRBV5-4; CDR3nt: TGTGCCAGCAGCGTGGGGGTAGGGAGAGCAGTATCCGACCATGAAAAACTGTTTTTT; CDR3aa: CASSVGVGRAVSDHEKLFF